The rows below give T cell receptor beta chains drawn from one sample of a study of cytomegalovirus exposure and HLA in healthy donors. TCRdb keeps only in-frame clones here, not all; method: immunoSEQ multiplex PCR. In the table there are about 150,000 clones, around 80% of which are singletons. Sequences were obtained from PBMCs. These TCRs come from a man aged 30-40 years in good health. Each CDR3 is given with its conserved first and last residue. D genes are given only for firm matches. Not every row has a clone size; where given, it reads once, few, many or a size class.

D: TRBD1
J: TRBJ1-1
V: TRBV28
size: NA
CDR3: CASSFQGANTEAFF
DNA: TGTGCCAGCAGTTTTCAGGGGGCGAACACTGAAGCTTTCTTT

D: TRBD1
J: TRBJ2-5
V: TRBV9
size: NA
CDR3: CASSSRDRPQETQYF
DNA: TGTGCCAGCAGCAGCCGGGACAGGCCGCAAGAGACCCAGTACTTC

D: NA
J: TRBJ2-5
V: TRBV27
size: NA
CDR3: CASSSGYQETQYF
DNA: TGTGCCAGCAGTAGCGGGTACCAAGAGACCCAGTACTTC

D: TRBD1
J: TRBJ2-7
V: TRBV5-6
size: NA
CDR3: CASSMTGPSPYEQYF
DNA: TGTGCCAGCAGCATGACAGGGCCGAGTCCCTACGAGCAGTACTTC

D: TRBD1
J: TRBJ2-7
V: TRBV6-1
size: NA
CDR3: CASTERQGAEFEQYF
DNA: TGTGCCAGCACCGAGAGACAGGGGGCGGAATTCGAGCAGTACTTC

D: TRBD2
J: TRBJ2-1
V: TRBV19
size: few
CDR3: CATGLASYEQFF
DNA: TGTGCCACGGGACTAGCGTCCTATGAGCAGTTCTTC

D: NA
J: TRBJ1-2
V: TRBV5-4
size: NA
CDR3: CASSFDRAHRGAGYTF
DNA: TGTGCCAGCAGCTTTGATCGGGCTCACCGGGGGGCGGGCTACACCTTC

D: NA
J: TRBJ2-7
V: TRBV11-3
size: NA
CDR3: CASSPLEPLNEQYF
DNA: TGTGCCAGCAGCCCCCTAGAGCCCCTGAACGAGCAGTACTTC

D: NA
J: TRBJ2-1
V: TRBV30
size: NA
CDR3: CAWSRGKSSYNEQFF
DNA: TGTGCCTGGAGTAGGGGCAAGAGCTCCTACAATGAGCAGTTCTTC

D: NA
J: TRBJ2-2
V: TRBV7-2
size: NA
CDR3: CASSPDATLNTGELFF
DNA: TGTGCCAGCAGCCCAGACGCGACATTGAACACCGGGGAGCTGTTTTTT

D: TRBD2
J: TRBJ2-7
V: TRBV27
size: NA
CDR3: CASSLASGGSYEQYF
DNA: TGTGCCAGCAGTTTAGCTAGCGGGGGCTCCTACGAGCAGTACTTC

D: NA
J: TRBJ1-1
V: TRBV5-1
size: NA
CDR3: CASSLQAGAPTTEAFF
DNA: TGCGCCAGCAGCTTGCAGGCAGGGGCCCCCACCACTGAAGCTTTCTTT